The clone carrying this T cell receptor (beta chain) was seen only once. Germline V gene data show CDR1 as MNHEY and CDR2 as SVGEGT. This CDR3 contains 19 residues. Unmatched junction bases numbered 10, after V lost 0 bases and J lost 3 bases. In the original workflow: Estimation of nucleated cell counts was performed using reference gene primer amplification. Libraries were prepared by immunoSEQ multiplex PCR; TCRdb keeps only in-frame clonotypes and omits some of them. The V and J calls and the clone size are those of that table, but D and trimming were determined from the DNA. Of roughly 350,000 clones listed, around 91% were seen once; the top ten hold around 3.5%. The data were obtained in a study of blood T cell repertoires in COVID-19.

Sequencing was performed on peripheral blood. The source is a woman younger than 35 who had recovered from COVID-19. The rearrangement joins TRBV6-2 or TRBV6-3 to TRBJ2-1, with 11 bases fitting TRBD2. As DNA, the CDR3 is TGTGCCAGCAGTTACTCTGGGCTAGCGGGAGGCACCAACTACAATGAGCAGTTCTTC. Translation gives CASSYSGLAGGTNYNEQFF.